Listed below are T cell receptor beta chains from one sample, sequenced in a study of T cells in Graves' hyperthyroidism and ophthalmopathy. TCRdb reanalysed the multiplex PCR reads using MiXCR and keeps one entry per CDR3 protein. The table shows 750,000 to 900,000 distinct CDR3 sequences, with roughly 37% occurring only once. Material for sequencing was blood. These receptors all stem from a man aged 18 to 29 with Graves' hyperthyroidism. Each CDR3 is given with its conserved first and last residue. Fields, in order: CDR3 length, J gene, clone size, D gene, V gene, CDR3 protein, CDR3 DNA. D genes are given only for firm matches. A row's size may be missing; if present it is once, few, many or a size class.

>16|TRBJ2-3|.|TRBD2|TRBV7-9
CASSLTTSGGTDTQYF
TGTGCCAGCAGCTTAACAACTAGCGGCGGCACAGATACGCAGTATTTT
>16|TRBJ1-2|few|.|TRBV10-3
CAISESSGDNHYGYTF
TGTGCCATCAGTGAGTCTAGCGGGGACAATCACTATGGCTACACCTTC
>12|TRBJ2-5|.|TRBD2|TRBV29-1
CSVDTSGETQYF
TGCAGCGTTGATACTAGCGGGGAGACCCAGTACTTC
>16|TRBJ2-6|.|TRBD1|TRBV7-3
CASRGQGGAGANVLTF
TGTGCCAGCAGGGGACAGGGGGGGGCTGGGGCCAACGTCCTGACTTTC
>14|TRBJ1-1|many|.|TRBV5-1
CASSLGLMNTEAFF
TGTGCCAGCAGCTTGGGGTTAATGAACACTGAAGCTTTCTTT
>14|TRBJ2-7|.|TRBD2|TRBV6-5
CASRKTGGLRAQYF
TGTGCCAGCAGAAAGACGGGGGGACTACGTGCGCAGTACTTC
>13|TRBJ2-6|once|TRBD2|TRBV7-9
CASSWEGLNVLTF
TGTGCCAGCAGCTGGGAGGGGCTGAACGTCCTGACTTTC
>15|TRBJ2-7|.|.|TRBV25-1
CASRDSSDGDYEQYF
TGTGCCAGCAGGGACAGCTCGGACGGCGACTACGAGCAGTACTTC
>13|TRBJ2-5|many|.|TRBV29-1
CSVEDLNGETQYF
TGCAGCGTTGAAGATCTTAATGGGGAGACCCAGTACTTC
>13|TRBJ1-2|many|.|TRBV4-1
CASSIGQDYGYTF
TGCGCCAGCAGCATCGGACAAGACTATGGCTACACCTTC
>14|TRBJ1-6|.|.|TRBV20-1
CSARETGGNSPLHF
TGCAGTGCTAGAGAGACGGGAGGCAATTCACCCCTCCACTTT
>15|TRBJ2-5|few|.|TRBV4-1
CASSQDPAEQETQYF
TGCGCCAGCAGCCAAGATCCAGCGGAGCAAGAGACCCAGTACTTC
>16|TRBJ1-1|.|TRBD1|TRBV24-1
CATSEAGQGTETEAFF
TGTGCCACCAGTGAGGCAGGACAGGGAACGGAAACTGAAGCTTTCTTT
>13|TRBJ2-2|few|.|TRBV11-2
CASSFGSPGELFF
TGTGCCAGCAGCTTCGGTTCGCCCGGGGAGCTGTTTTTT
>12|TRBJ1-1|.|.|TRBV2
CASSETEFMTFF
TGTGCCAGCAGTGAAACAGAATTTATGACTTTCTTT
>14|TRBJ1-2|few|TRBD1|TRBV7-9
CASSLFGTEDGYTF
TGTGCCAGCAGCTTGTTCGGGACAGAAGATGGCTACACCTTC
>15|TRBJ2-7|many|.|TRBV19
CASSGPGDSSYEQYF
TGTGCCAGTAGTGGACCGGGAGATAGCTCCTACGAGCAGTACTTC
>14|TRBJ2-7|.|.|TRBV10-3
CAISRGMSDDEQYF
TGTGCCATCAGCCGCGGGATGTCCGACGACGAGCAGTACTTC
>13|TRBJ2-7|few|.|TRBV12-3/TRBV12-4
CASSLEGRNEQYF
TGTGCCAGCAGTTTAGAGGGTCGAAACGAGCAGTACTTC
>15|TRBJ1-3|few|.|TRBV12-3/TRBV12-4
CASSFRQSSGNTIYF
TGTGCCAGCAGTTTTCGGCAGAGCTCTGGAAACACCATATATTTT
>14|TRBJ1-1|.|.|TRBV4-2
CASSQDVGATEAFF
TGTGCCAGCAGCCAAGATGTGGGTGCCACTGAAGCTTTCTTT
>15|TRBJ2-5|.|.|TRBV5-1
CASSPGTRTQETQYF
TGCGCCAGCAGCCCCGGGACTCGCACCCAAGAGACCCAGTACTTC
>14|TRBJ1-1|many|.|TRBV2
CASSERGAGTEAFF
TGTGCCAGCAGTGAAAGGGGGGCGGGCACTGAAGCTTTCTTT
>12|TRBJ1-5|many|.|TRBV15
CATSRDNQPQHF
TGTGCCACCAGTCGCGACAATCAGCCCCAGCATTTT
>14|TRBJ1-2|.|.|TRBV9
CASNHDSGFYGYTF
TGTGCCAGCAACCACGATTCCGGGTTTTATGGCTACACCTTC
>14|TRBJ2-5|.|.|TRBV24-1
CATSDAPGVETQYF
TGTGCCACCAGTGATGCTCCGGGAGTGGAGACCCAGTACTTC
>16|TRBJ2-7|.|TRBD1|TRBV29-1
CSVDLSRGRGVDEQYF
TGCAGCGTTGACTTGTCGAGGGGGCGCGGAGTAGACGAGCAGTACTTC
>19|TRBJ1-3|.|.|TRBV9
CASSARGGTGISSGNTIYF
TGTGCCAGCAGCGCTAGGGGGGGCACAGGGATAAGCTCTGGAAACACCATATATTTT
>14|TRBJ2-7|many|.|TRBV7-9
CASSLLQGRGEQYF
TGTGCCAGCAGCTTACTCCAGGGGCGAGGGGAGCAGTACTTC
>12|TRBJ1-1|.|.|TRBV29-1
CSSGQTNTEAFF
TGCAGCAGTGGACAGACGAACACTGAAGCTTTCTTT